Below are 30 T cell receptor beta chains sequenced from a single sample in a study of cytomegalovirus exposure and HLA in healthy donors. 60 Vbeta and 13 Jbeta primers were used in PCR. This table comes from immunoSEQ multiplex PCR, and its TCRdb copy is limited to in-frame clones, with some not included. The data include about 200,000 clones; the top ten clones carry under 6.5%. The sample was PBMCs. These receptors were collected from a man aged 25 to 45 in good health and CMV-seronegative.

The genes are TRBV4-1 and TRBJ2-7; D possibly corresponds to TRBD1 (7 bases). The CDR3 runs to 15 residues. V dropped 3 bases and J dropped 4 bases, with 16 bases sitting between them. CDR1 and CDR2 from the germline V gene are MGHRA and YSYEKL. The CDR3 loop is CASSQLWRGLYEQYF. The CDR3, as DNA: TGCGCCAGCAGCCAGTTGTGGAGGGGGCTTTACGAGCAGTACTTC.

This sequence joins TRBV7-9 and TRBJ1-2; a weak D match, TRBD1 (6 bases). The V and J ends lost 6 bases and 5 bases respectively, with 13 bases between them. In germline, CDR1 is SEHNR, CDR2 FQNEAQ (reference sequence). CDR3 length equals 13 residues. The CDR3 here is CASSPQGSYGYTF. The CDR3 DNA sequence: TGTGCCAGCAGTCCACAGGGATCTTATGGCTACACCTTC. The complete variable domain, with remaining parts taken from reference TRBV7-9 and TRBJ1-2, reads DTGVSQNPRHKITKRGQNVTFRCDPISEHNRLYWYRQTLGQGPEFLTYFQNEAQLEKSRLLSDRFSAERPKGSFSTLEIQRTEQGDSAMYLCASSPQGSYGYTFGSGTRLTVV.

The V gene is TRBV2, the J gene TRBJ2-7, with D unresolved. The V gene lost 2 bases and the J gene lost 2 bases, with 7 bases spanning the gap. In germline, CDR1 is SNHLY, CDR2 FYNNEI. The CDR3 covers 13 residues. The CDR3 DNA is TGTGCCAGCAGTGAACAGGTTACCTACGAGCAGTACTTC. This translates into CASSEQVTYEQYF.

This chain uses TRBV10-3 with TRBJ1-4, with D uncertain. Germline V gene lookup returns CDR1 ENHRY and CDR2 SYGVKD. Trimming removed 4 bases at V and 4 bases at J, with 13 bases between. This CDR3 contains 15 residues. The CDR3 bases are TGTGCCATCAGTGGGCCCCGGAGGGATAATGAAAAACTGTTTTTT. It codes for CAISGPRRDNEKLFF.

The chain is built from TRBV25-1 and TRBJ2-5; D is possibly TRBD1 (6 bases). CDR1 and CDR2 from the germline V gene are MGHDK and SYGVNS. The length of the CDR3 is 15 residues. V gave up 3 bases and J gave up 4 bases, with 15 bases separating them. CDR3 coding DNA: TGTGCCAGCAGTGAGGCAGGGGTAAGGGGAGAGACCCAGTACTTC. It codes for CASSEAGVRGETQYF.

The rearrangement joins TRBV7-8 to TRBJ1-2; D may be TRBD1 (5 bases). V lost 6 bases and J lost 0, with 17 bases in between. Germline lookup yields CDR1 SGHVS and CDR2 FQNEAQ. The CDR3 is 16 residues long. The CDR3 coding sequence is TGTGCCAGCAGTCAGCTTTGGGGGACTCCTAACTATGGCTACACCTTC. This sequence encodes CASSQLWGTPNYGYTF.

The V gene is TRBV4-1, the J gene TRBJ1-2; a possible D gene is TRBD1 (5 bases). The CDR3 extends over 15 amino acids. Germline assignment: CDR1 MGHRA and CDR2 YSYEKL. V lost 0 bases and J lost 5, with 13 bases in between. CDR3 coding DNA: TGCGCCAGCAGCCAAGATTATGGGGGGGGGTATGGCTACACCTTC. This codes for CASSQDYGGGYGYTF.

This sequence joins TRBV29-1 and TRBJ2-3; tentative D call: TRBD1 (5 bases). CDR1 is SQVTM, CDR2 ANQGSEA, per germline. CDR3 size: 12 residues. The CDR3: CRITCYTRAQYF. CDR3 DNA sequence: TGCAGGATCACCTGTTATACCAGGGCGCAGTATTTT.

The chain uses TRBV2 and TRBJ2-1, with a possible D match to TRBD1 (5 bases). V was cut by 8 bases and J by 3 bases, with 5 bases left in between. The germline gives CDR1 SNHLY, CDR2 FYNNEI. This CDR3 comprises 11 residues. CDR3 protein: CASQGYNEQFF. The DNA of the CDR3 is TGTGCCAGCCAGGGCTACAATGAGCAGTTCTTC. Using reference TRBV2 and TRBJ2-1 for the parts outside the CDR3, the full variable domain is EPEVTQTPSHQVTQMGQEVILRCVPISNHLYFYWYRQILGQKVEFLVSFYNNEISEKSEIFDDQFSVERPDGSNFTLKIRSTKLEDSAMYFCASQGYNEQFFGPGTRLTVL.

The chain couples TRBV9 to TRBJ2-1, with 11 positions matching TRBD2. The CDR3 has 16 residues. Germline V gene sequence: CDR1 SGDLS, CDR2 YYNGEE. J gave up 3 bases and V 4 bases, and 6 bases lay outside the gene matches. Here the CDR3 DNA reads TGTGCCAGCAGCCCCACTAGCGGGGGCTTCTACAATGAGCAGTTCTTC. Residues: CASSPTSGGFYNEQFF.

The J gene is TRBJ1-6, the V gene TRBV23-1; D is uncertain. TRBV23-1 is known as an ORF, though its function is uncertain. This CDR3 comprises 18 residues. V gave up 5 bases and J gave up 5 bases, with 22 bases separating them. DNA for the CDR3: TGCGCCAGCAGTTCCCAAGGAGGATGGAAGTCCGATAATTCACCCCTCCACTTT. Amino acids: CASSSQGGWKSDNSPLHF.

V gene TRBV2 combines with J gene TRBJ2-7, with 12 bases aligning to TRBD1. The CDR3 is 19 residues long. V trimming: 5 bases; J trimming: 0 bases; junction bases outside the gene matches: 14. CDR1 is SNHLY and CDR2 is FYNNEI in the germline V gene. This CDR3 is CASSPWGTGGARDSYEQYF. The CDR3, as DNA: TGTGCCAGCAGTCCCTGGGGGACAGGGGGCGCACGGGACTCCTACGAGCAGTACTTC.

The DNA for the CDR3 is TGTGCCAGCAGCTTAACCCCGACAGGTTCCTACGAGCAGTACTTC. It yields the protein CASSLTPTGSYEQYF. J is TRBJ2-7 and V is TRBV5-6; D is possibly TRBD1 (6 bases). The ends were cut back, 2 bases at V and 1 base at J, with 13 bases in the middle. The CDR3 runs to 15 residues. Germline V gene sequence: CDR1 SGHDT, CDR2 YYEEEE.

J is TRBJ2-1 and V is TRBV5-1; no reliable D call. The V gene's germline CDR1 is SGHRS and CDR2 YFSETQ. This CDR3 has 13 residues. The ends were cut back, 4 bases at V and 6 bases at J, with 11 bases in the middle. The CDR3 nucleotides are TGCGCCAGCAGCATCCAGAATGGCAATGAGCAGTTCTTC. This sequence encodes CASSIQNGNEQFF.

The gene calls are TRBV10-3 and TRBJ1-5, with TRBD1 matching 7 bases. Germline V gene lookup returns CDR1 ENHRY and CDR2 SYGVKD. V lost 5 bases to trimming and J lost 4 bases; unmatched junction nucleotides: 2. This CDR3 spans 13 amino acids. The CDR3 DNA is TGTGCCATCAGTCCGGGACAGAATCAGCCCCAGCATTTT. It translates to CAISPGQNQPQHF.

The genes are TRBV18 and TRBJ2-7; no clear D gene. V lost 6 bases to trimming and J lost 3 bases, with 12 bases between them. The CDR3 contains 13 residues. The germline gives CDR1 KGHSH, CDR2 LQKENI. The CDR3 DNA is TGTGCCAGCTCCCCTGTTGTCCTCTACGAGCAGTACTTC. Encoded protein: CASSPVVLYEQYF.

The chain employs TRBV7-9 and TRBJ2-5, with TRBD2 matching over 9 bases. The CDR3 loop spans 15 amino acids. V was pared by 2 bases and J by 4 bases, with 5 bases of the junction left unmatched. CDR1 is SEHNR and CDR2 is FQNEAQ in the germline V gene (reference sequence). CDR3 in DNA: TGTGCCAGCAGCTTAATGGTGCGGGGGGGAGAGACCCAGTACTTC. Residues: CASSLMVRGGETQYF.

J is TRBJ2-7 and V is TRBV5-4; 9 nucleotides agree with TRBD1. The CDR3 spans 14 residues. J was trimmed by 4 bases and V by 0 bases; bases with no gene match: 2. Germline CDR1 reads SGHNT; CDR2 reads YYREEE (reference sequence). In DNA, the CDR3 is TGTGCCAGCAGCTTGGGGGACAGGGAGTACGAGCAGTACTTC. Translated, it gives CASSLGDREYEQYF. Complete variable domain (other parts from reference TRBV5-4 and TRBJ2-7): ETGVTQSPTHLIKTRGQQVTLRCSSQSGHNTVSWYQQALGQGPQFIFQYYREEENGRGNFPPRFSGLQFPNYSSELNVNALELDDSALYLCASSLGDREYEQYFGPGTRLTVT.

V and J are TRBV7-3 and TRBJ2-1; D is possibly TRBD2 (6 bases). The CDR3 is 17 amino acids. The V gene's germline CDR1 is SGHTA and CDR2 FQGTGA. V was clipped by 0 bases and J by 8 bases, with 20 bases between them. As DNA, the CDR3 is TGTGCCAGCAGCTTAACTCTGTCCGGGAGAGGTAGCGATGAGCAGTTCTTC. Protein sequence: CASSLTLSGRGSDEQFF. Full variable domain (outside the CDR3, taken from reference TRBV7-3 and TRBJ2-1): GAGVSQTPSNKVTEKGKYVELRCDPISGHTALYWYRQSLGQGPEFLIYFQGTGAADDSGLPNDRFFAVRPEGSVSTLKIQRTERGDSAVYLCASSLTLSGRGSDEQFFGPGTRLTVL.

This rearrangement joins TRBV7-6 to TRBJ1-3; 8 nucleotides align to TRBD1. Germline lookup yields CDR1 SGHVS and CDR2 FNYEAQ. CDR3 size: 17 residues. Trimming removed 5 bases from V and 0 bases from J; junction bases left unmatched: 9. The CDR3 nucleotides read TGTGCCAGCAGCACCCGGACAGGGAGGGGCTCTGGAAACACCATATATTTT. Its translation: CASSTRTGRGSGNTIYF.

The rearrangement uses TRBV6-5 and TRBJ2-5, with 7 bases identical to TRBD2. The V and J ends lost 0 bases and 5 bases, in that order; junction bases with no gene match: 9. Germline CDR1 is MNHEY and CDR2 is SVGAGI. This CDR3 region has 16 residues. The CDR3 nucleotides read TGTGCCAGCAGTTACTCGCCTAGGGGAGGGAGGGAGACCCAGTACTTC. It specifies CASSYSPRGGRETQYF.

This chain uses TRBV27 with TRBJ1-4, with D unclear. Trimming removed 3 bases at V and 4 bases at J, with 12 bases between. This CDR3 has 15 residues. Germline CDR1 reads MNHEY; CDR2 reads SMNVEV (reference sequence). The CDR3 DNA reads as TGTGCCAGCAGTTTTTACGGGAGCTTTAATGAAAAACTGTTTTTT. It yields the protein CASSFYGSFNEKLFF. Based on the CDR3 plus reference TRBV27 and TRBJ1-4, the full variable domain is EAQVTQNPRYLITVTGKKLTVTCSQNMNHEYMSWYRQDPGLGLRQIYYSMNVEVTDKGDVPEGYKVSRKEKRNFPLILESPSPNQTSLYFCASSFYGSFNEKLFFGSGTQLSVL.

V gene TRBV29-1 combines with J gene TRBJ2-1; the match to TRBD2 covers 11 bases. This CDR3 is 14 amino acids long. J gave up 7 bases and V 6 bases, and 8 bases lay outside the gene matches. Germline loops: CDR1 SQVTM, CDR2 ANQGSEA. The CDR3 spells CSVDTSGRRNEQFF. CDR3 DNA: TGCAGCGTGGATACTAGCGGGAGAAGGAATGAGCAGTTCTTC.

The V and J genes are TRBV7-9 and TRBJ2-1, with D maybe TRBD1 (6 bases). V dropped 8 bases and J dropped 8 bases, with 10 bases sitting between them. The CDR3 has 11 amino acids. From germline, CDR1 is SEHNR and CDR2 FQNEAQ (reference sequence). The CDR3 spells CASGGYDEQFF. CDR3 coding DNA: TGTGCCAGCGGGGGCTATGATGAGCAGTTCTTC.

The chain combines TRBV28 with TRBJ1-2; 9 nucleotides agree with TRBD1. The CDR3 consists of 16 residues. The V and J ends lost 2 bases and 7 bases, in that order; junction bases with no gene match: 11. Germline V CDR1 and CDR2: MDHEN, SYDVKM. CDR3 DNA: TGTGCCAGCAGTTTACGTCCCGGGACAGGGAAAGCTGGCTACACCTTC. Protein sequence: CASSLRPGTGKAGYTF.

The chain couples TRBV13 to TRBJ1-1; D not certain. Looked up from germline, CDR1 is PRHDT and CDR2 is FYEKMQ (reference sequence). Between the trimmed V and J ends, which lost 4 bases and 6 bases, there was a span of 9 bases. This CDR3 region has 12 residues. Here the CDR3 DNA reads TGTGCCAGCAGCTCCACGAGGCCTGAAGCTTTCTTT. The encoded protein is CASSSTRPEAFF.

The gene calls are TRBV5-1 and TRBJ2-5, with TRBD1 matching over 8 bases. The DNA end favors TRBJ2-7, so the J call may be wrong. Germline V gene lookup returns CDR1 SGHRS and CDR2 YFSETQ. The CDR3 runs to 17 residues. This chain's CDR3 is CASSLAGSGGPSYEQYF. The CDR3 nucleotides are TGCGCCAGCAGCTTGGCCGGGTCAGGGGGCCCCTCCTACGAGCAGTACTTC.

The chain is built from TRBV27 and TRBJ1-1, with D possibly TRBD1 on 6 matching bases. The V and J ends lost 5 bases and 4 bases respectively, with 20 bases between them. The germline V gene has CDR1 MNHEY and CDR2 SMNVEV (reference sequence). The length of the CDR3 is 16 residues. In DNA form, the CDR3 reads TGTGCCAGCAGTCATACCTCGACAGGCGGCAGCACTGAAGCTTTCTTT. Translating gives CASSHTSTGGSTEAFF.

The CDR3, as DNA: TGTGCCAGCAGCCAAGATCAACAGGTATACTATGGCTACACCTTC. It codes for CASSQDQQVYYGYTF. V is TRBV4-2 and J is TRBJ1-2, with TRBD1 as a possible D gene (5 bases). The V gene lost 0 bases and the J gene lost 3 bases, with 11 bases spanning the gap. CDR1 and CDR2 (germline): LGHNA, YNFKEQ. CDR3 size: 15 residues.

The rearrangement joins TRBV29-1 to TRBJ1-5; D ambiguous. The CDR3 length is 13 residues. Trimming stripped 1 base from V and 8 bases from J, with 12 bases between. Germline assignment: CDR1 SQVTM and CDR2 ANQGSEA. CDR3 amino acids: CSVEGGRGKPQHF. Here the CDR3 DNA reads TGCAGCGTTGAAGGCGGGAGAGGTAAGCCCCAGCATTTT. Full variable domain (rest looked up from reference TRBV29-1 and TRBJ1-5): SAVISQKPSRDICQRGTSLTIQCQVDSQVTMMFWYRQQPGQSLTLIATANQGSEATYESGFVIDKFPISRPNLTFSTLTVSNMSPEDSSIYLCSVEGGRGKPQHFGDGTRLSIL.